The rows below give T cell receptor beta chains drawn from one sample of a study of cytomegalovirus exposure and HLA in healthy donors. Generated by immunoSEQ multiplex PCR, the TCRdb table keeps only in-frame clones and is missing some. The sample yields about 130,000 clones, 82% seen once. Sequencing was done on a sample of PBMCs. Receptors were obtained from a boy younger than 10 in good health and CMV-seronegative. CDR3s include the opening cysteine and the closing phenylalanine or tryptophan. The D gene is left open where the match is weak. Clone size is shown for a subset of rows, as once, few, many or a class of expanded clone.

V gene	D gene	J gene	clone size	CDR3 DNA	CDR3 protein
TRBV19	NA	TRBJ1-3	NA	TGTGCCAGTACCACGGGGAACGGAAACACCATATATTTT	CASTTGNGNTIYF
TRBV19	TRBD1	TRBJ1-2	NA	TGTGCCAGTAGTATCCCCAGGGGGCTCGCCCTATCTGGCTACACCTTC	CASSIPRGLALSGYTF
TRBV2	TRBD2	TRBJ2-3	NA	TGTGCCAGCAGTGAAATGAGGCTAGCGGGAGGGTGGACAGATACGCAGTATTTT	CASSEMRLAGGWTDTQYF
TRBV19	NA	TRBJ2-7	NA	TGTGCCAGTAGTAGAATGAGGACTCGCGCTTCCTACGAGCAGTACTTC	CASSRMRTRASYEQYF
TRBV19	TRBD1	TRBJ1-1	NA	TGTGCCAGTAGTCGGACAGGGGAGAACACTGAAGCTTTCTTT	CASSRTGENTEAFF
TRBV7-2	NA	TRBJ2-3	NA	TGTGCCAGCAGCCACGAGCGGGCGTTAAGATCAGATACGCAGTATTTT	CASSHERALRSDTQYF
TRBV28	TRBD1	TRBJ2-7	NA	TGTGCCAGCAGGTCGACAGGGTTCTACGAGCAGTACTTC	CASRSTGFYEQYF
TRBV6-4	TRBD2	TRBJ2-3	NA	TGTGCCAGCAGCGAGCGGGGGAGCACAGATACGCAGTATTTT	CASSERGSTDTQYF
TRBV6-6	TRBD1	TRBJ1-2	NA	TGTGCCAGCAGCAGGACAGGGCCGGATGGCTACACCTTC	CASSRTGPDGYTF
TRBV5-4	NA	TRBJ1-1	NA	TGTGCCAGCAGCTTGAGCAGGGGAAGTCCTATGAACACTGAAGCTTTCTTT	CASSLSRGSPMNTEAFF
TRBV12-5	NA	TRBJ2-7	NA	TGTGCTAGTGGTTTATGGCAGCGGTACTACGAGCAGTACTTC	CASGLWQRYYEQYF
TRBV18	NA	TRBJ2-2	NA	TGTGCCAGCTCACCACGAGAAACCGGGGAGCTGTTTTTT	CASSPRETGELFF
TRBV6-6	NA	TRBJ2-5	NA	TGTGCCAGCAGTCGGCTGACTGGACAGGAGACCCAGTACTTC	CASSRLTGQETQYF
TRBV30	TRBD1	TRBJ1-1	NA	TGTGCCTCACAGGGGGCGGAGGGGAACACTGAAGCTTTCTTT	CASQGAEGNTEAFF
TRBV27	NA	TRBJ1-2	NA	TGTGCCAGCAGTCAAACCTGGTCCTCCCCTACCTACACCTTC	CASSQTWSSPTYTF
TRBV30	NA	TRBJ1-6	NA	TGTGCCTGGACAGGACAGAACAATTCACCCCTCCACTTT	CAWTGQNNSPLHF
TRBV19	NA	TRBJ1-1	once	TGTGCCACCCTCTCCTGGGGGGAAGGGCTGAACACTGAAGCTTTCTTT	CATLSWGEGLNTEAFF
TRBV7-2	TRBD1	TRBJ1-5	NA	TGTGCCAGCAGCTCTGGACAGGGCTGGCCCCAGCATTTT	CASSSGQGWPQHF
TRBV10-3	NA	TRBJ1-6	once	TGTGCCACAGGACAGAGAAATTCACCCCTCCACTTT	CATGQRNSPLHF
TRBV9	TRBD1	TRBJ1-2	NA	TGTGCCAGCAGCGAGGACAGGGCTGGCTACACCTTC	CASSEDRAGYTF
TRBV30	TRBD1	TRBJ2-7	few	TGTGCCTGGAGTGCAGGGTGGGACAGGGGCTACGAGCAGTACTTC	CAWSAGWDRGYEQYF
TRBV5-1	TRBD2	TRBJ2-1	NA	TGCGCCAGCAGCTTCCTAGCGGGGGCTCCCAATGAGCAGTTCTTC	CASSFLAGAPNEQFF
TRBV29-1	TRBD1	TRBJ1-2	NA	TGCAGCGTGGACCCGATCGACAGGGTTCACTATGGCTACACCTTC	CSVDPIDRVHYGYTF
TRBV6-6	NA	TRBJ2-7	NA	TGTGCCAGCAGGGACAAACTCTCCTACGAGCAGTACTTC	CASRDKLSYEQYF
TRBV30	NA	TRBJ2-6	NA	TGTGCCTGGAGTGTACAGGGAGTTTCTGGGGCCAACGTCCTGACTTTC	CAWSVQGVSGANVLTF
TRBV30	NA	TRBJ1-1	NA	TGTGCCTGGAGTGTACGGGGAGACACTGAAGCTTTCTTT	CAWSVRGDTEAFF
TRBV4-2	NA	TRBJ2-7	NA	TGTGCCAGCAGCCAGAGGGGAGGCGCAGGGAGCTCCTACGAGCAGTACTTC	CASSQRGGAGSSYEQYF
TRBV4-2	TRBD1	TRBJ1-2	NA	TGTGCCAGCAGCCAAGATCCGGACAGGGTCGGCTACACCTTC	CASSQDPDRVGYTF
TRBV6-1	TRBD1	TRBJ2-7	once	TGTGCCAGCAGAGTGGGACAGCACTCCTACGAGCAGTACTTC	CASRVGQHSYEQYF
TRBV11-2	NA	TRBJ1-3	NA	TGTGCCAGCAGCCTCTCCCTAAGGCAGGGGTGGGACACCATATATTTT	CASSLSLRQGWDTIYF
TRBV2	NA	TRBJ1-1	NA	TGTGCCAGCAGCGCCCTGGCGGGAGGCACTGAAGCCTTCTTT	CASSALAGGTEAFF
TRBV6-5	TRBD1	TRBJ2-1	NA	TGTGCCAGCAGTTATCACCGGGACAGGGGAGTCGATGAGCAGTTCTTC	CASSYHRDRGVDEQFF
TRBV19	NA	TRBJ1-2	NA	TGTGCCAGTAGGGGGACTGACTATGGCTACACCTTC	CASRGTDYGYTF
TRBV19	TRBD1	TRBJ1-4	NA	TGTGCCAGTAGGAACAGGGGAAATGAAAAACTGTTTTTT	CASRNRGNEKLFF
TRBV6-5	TRBD2	TRBJ2-7	NA	TGTGCCAGCAGTTACTCCGCAGCGGGGGGCTGGGAGCAGTACTTC	CASSYSAAGGWEQYF